This T cell receptor (beta chain) was retrieved from a study of OX40 agonist ivuxolimab in advanced cancers. Looking at the study overall: The mean age was approximately 60 years, ranging from 23 to 79, with approximately 83% of participants male. The eligibility criteria allowed prior anti-PD-1, anti-PD-L1 or anti-CTLA-4 therapy, and about 40% had some. Study conclusions and caveats: No antigen was identified for the clonally expanded peripheral T cells.

Germline CDR1 is SGDLS and CDR2 is YYNGEE. CDR3 length: 13 residues. V lost 0 bases, J lost 8 bases, and 11 bases lay in between. Assay used: immunoSEQ multiplex PCR; TCRdb lists only in-frame clones, some missing. The sample has about 70,000 clones, about 82% seen once. Details on this clone: What it recognizes is unknown.

The J gene is TRBJ1-2, the V gene TRBV9; unclear D gene. The clonotype was recovered from an adult with an advanced solid tumor such as melanoma, head and neck, liver or kidney cancer. The source material was CD4+ or CD8+ T cells sorted from blood, sampled in a trial of the OX40 agonist ivuxolimab. CDR3 amino acids: CASSVVKGGGYTF. DNA for the CDR3: TGTGCCAGCAGCGTAGTGAAGGGTGGCGGCTACACCTTC.